Presented here are 20 T cell receptor beta chains from one specimen sequenced in a study of T cell repertoires in cytomegalovirus infection (dated 2019 in TCRdb). The sample was run on an Illumina HiSeq 1500. The raw public data were reprocessed by TCRdb itself: fastp quality trimming at Q25, MiXCR clonotype calling, in-frame beta chains only. Rows merge per CDR3 protein into single entries with the most common DNA and genes. Across this sample there are some 130,000 distinct CDR3 sequences, with more than 7% seen only once. About a tenth of the sample is in the top ten clones. Sequencing was carried out using PBMCs. Source of these receptors: a human donor in good health (CMV status not recorded). Some clones in this sample may be carry-over from other donors' samples.

This clonotype has a count of ten or more. This chain links TRBV7-2 with TRBJ2-1, with TRBD2 matching 10 bases. The CDR3 loop spans 18 amino acids. Per germline, CDR1 SGHTA and CDR2 FQGNSA. With V trimmed by 2 bases and J by 4 bases, 11 bases remained unmatched. CDR3 DNA sequence: TGTGCCAGCAGCTTATCTGGTAGCGGGGGGACGCATTACAATGAGCAGTTCTTC. Residues: CASSLSGSGGTHYNEQFF.

Regarding this clonotype: A much larger clone lies one base from this, so it may be a read error. The chain couples TRBV20-1 to TRBJ2-7; 8 bases match TRBD1. Unmatched junction bases numbered 7, after V lost 3 bases and J lost 6 bases. This CDR3 is 13 amino acids long. CDR1 and CDR2 (germline): DFQATT, SNEGSKA (reference sequence). The CDR3: CSASCDRGVEQYF. The CDR3 region has the DNA TGCAGTGCTAGTTGTGACAGGGGTGTCGAGCAGTACTTC.

This clonotype was counted many times. The chain has TRBV20-1 and TRBJ2-1; 11 bases agree with TRBD2. This CDR3 has 17 residues. CDR1 and CDR2 from the germline V gene are DFQATT and SNEGSKA (reference sequence). V trimming: 2 bases; J trimming: 3 bases; junction bases outside the gene matches: 9. For the CDR3, the DNA is TGCAGTGCTAGACCCCCCCTAGCGGGGGGTATCTACAATGAGCAGTTCTTC. It is translated as CSARPPLAGGIYNEQFF.

The chain joins TRBV18 to TRBJ1-5, with 12 bases matching TRBD1. The CDR3 is made up of 20 amino acids. In germline, CDR1 is KGHSH, CDR2 LQKENI. V lost 4 bases, J lost 1 base, and 14 bases stayed unmatched. The CDR3 DNA reads TGTGCCAGCTCACGCTATAGAGCGGGACAGGGGGCGCCGAGCAATCAGCCCCAGCATTTT. The encoded protein is CASSRYRAGQGAPSNQPQHF.

This clonotype was observed a handful of times. J is TRBJ2-1 and V is TRBV5-1; TRBD1 aligns across 10 bases. Germline V gene data show CDR1 as SGHRS and CDR2 as YFSETQ. The V and J ends lost 2 bases and 6 bases, in that order; junction bases with no gene match: 5. This CDR3 has 15 residues. The CDR3 loop reads CASSFLGTGANEQFF. The CDR3 coding sequence is TGCGCCAGCAGCTTCCTCGGGACAGGGGCCAATGAGCAGTTCTTC.

This clonotype was recorded at least ten times. This chain uses TRBV9 with TRBJ1-6, with D unclear. V shed 4 bases and J shed 0 bases, with 14 bases lying between them. Per the germline V gene, CDR1 is SGDLS and CDR2 is YYNGEE. The CDR3 consists of 17 residues. The CDR3 protein is CASSPLLESSYNSPLHF. The CDR3 nucleotides read TGTGCCAGCAGCCCTCTCTTGGAAAGCTCCTATAATTCACCCCTCCACTTT.

This clonotype was seen ten or more times. The chain has TRBV7-9 and TRBJ2-3; 8 bases align to TRBD1. The germline gives CDR1 SEHNR, CDR2 FQNEAQ (reference sequence). The CDR3 sequence is 14 residues long. Trimming cost V 5 bases and J 6 bases; bases outside gene matches: 7. The CDR3 loop reads CASSQGAAVDTQYF. For the CDR3, the DNA is TGTGCCAGCAGCCAGGGGGCGGCAGTGGATACGCAGTATTTT.

This clonotype has at least ten counts. The CDR3 coding sequence is TGTGCCAGCAGCTTAGGTCGGGACAAGTACAATGAGCAGTTCTTC. Protein product: CASSLGRDKYNEQFF. The chain employs TRBV11-2 and TRBJ2-1, with D possibly being TRBD1 (6 bases). This CDR3 has 15 amino acids. V was pared by 1 base and J by 4 bases, with 11 bases between. CDR1 and CDR2 (germline): SGHAT, FQNNGV.

This clonotype was counted ten times or more. The rearrangement joins TRBV24-1 to TRBJ1-1; D is possibly TRBD1 (5 bases). V was trimmed by 7 bases and J by 9 bases, leaving 8 bases between them. The CDR3 is made up of 10 amino acids. Looked up from germline, CDR1 is KGHDR and CDR2 is SFDVKD. This chain's CDR3 is CATREGKAFF. CDR3 DNA sequence: TGTGCCACCAGGGAGGGGAAAGCTTTCTTT.

This clonotype showed up many times. The rearrangement links TRBV7-2 to TRBJ2-6; the D is unclear. This CDR3 is built from 15 residues. Germline CDR1 SGHTA, CDR2 FQGNSA. V was trimmed by 3 bases and J by 0 bases, leaving 6 bases between them. The CDR3 protein is CASSLMGSGANVLTF. The CDR3 DNA sequence: TGTGCCAGCAGCTTGATGGGCTCTGGGGCCAACGTCCTGACTTTC.

This clonotype was observed many times. This chain uses TRBV7-9 with TRBJ1-3; no reliable D call. The CDR3 extends over 13 amino acids. Germline V gives CDR1 SEHNR, CDR2 FQNEAQ (reference sequence). The V and J ends lost 5 bases and 0 bases respectively, with 5 bases between them. CDR3 sequence reads: CASSQFSGNTIYF. The DNA for the CDR3 is TGTGCCAGCAGCCAATTCTCTGGAAACACCATATATTTT.

The chain uses TRBV20-1 and TRBJ1-5; 9 positions agree with TRBD1. Per germline, CDR1 DFQATT and CDR2 SNEGSKA (reference sequence). The J segment lost 0 bases and the V segment lost 3 bases, leaving 0 bases of the junction unmatched. The CDR3 has 14 amino acids. The CDR3 DNA sequence: TGCAGTGCTAGGACAGGGGGTAGCAATCAGCCCCAGCATTTT. It specifies CSARTGGSNQPQHF.

The table lists this clonotype with many counts. The V gene is TRBV6-8, the J gene TRBJ1-1; D remains ambiguous. Germline lookup yields CDR1 MNHGY and CDR2 SAAAGT. V was cut by 11 bases and J by 0 bases, with 10 bases left in between. The CDR3 runs to 12 residues. The CDR3 loop reads CASAVLNTEAFF. CDR3 sequence (DNA): TGTGCCTCGGCAGTCTTGAACACTGAAGCTTTCTTT.

This clonotype was counted ten times or more. The chain carries TRBV6-5 and TRBJ2-1; D could derive from TRBD1 or TRBD2 (5 bases each). The germline gives CDR1 MNHEY, CDR2 SVGAGI. The CDR3 loop spans 15 amino acids. V was pared by 8 bases and J by 0 bases, with 14 bases between. The CDR3 bases are TGTGCCAGCTGCCCCGGGGCGAGCTCCTACAATGAGCAGTTCTTC. Translated: CASCPGASSYNEQFF.

This sequence joins TRBV18 and TRBJ2-7, with D tentatively TRBD1 (6 bases). Looked up from germline, CDR1 is KGHSH and CDR2 is LQKENI. The V end lost 0 bases, the J end lost 1 base, and 7 bases lay between the germline ends. This CDR3 is built from 14 residues. This chain's CDR3 is CASSPPGQSYEQYF. CDR3 DNA sequence: TGTGCCAGCTCACCACCGGGACAATCCTACGAGCAGTACTTC. Full variable domain (rest looked up from reference TRBV18 and TRBJ2-7): NAGVMQNPRHLVRRRGQEARLRCSPMKGHSHVYWYRQLPEEGLKFMVYLQKENIIDESGMPKERFSAEFPKEGPSILRIQQVVRGDSAAYFCASSPPGQSYEQYFGPGTRLTVT.

This clonotype was observed many times. V usage is TRBV7-2 and J usage is TRBJ1-6; D is possibly TRBD1 (6 bases). The V and J ends lost 5 bases and 0 bases respectively, with 11 bases between them. The germline gives CDR1 SGHTA, CDR2 FQGNSA. This CDR3 contains 16 residues. Here the CDR3 reads CASSHDRSSYNSPLHF. CDR3 bases: TGTGCCAGCAGCCACGACAGGAGCTCCTATAATTCACCCCTCCACTTT.

Ten or more counts support this clonotype. The V and J genes are TRBV20-1 and TRBJ2-1; the D is unclear. Trimming took off 0 bases at V and 9 bases at J, with 15 bases between the two ends. The CDR3 is 14 amino acids. From germline, CDR1 is DFQATT and CDR2 SNEGSKA (reference sequence). The CDR3 DNA reads as TGCAGTGCTAGAGATCCGGCGGTTAACGTTGAGCAGTTCTTC. Its translation: CSARDPAVNVEQFF.

This clonotype was found many times. The chain is built from TRBV6-6 and TRBJ1-6; 9 nucleotides align to TRBD1. In germline, CDR1 is MNHNY, CDR2 SVGAGI (reference sequence). Trimming removed 6 bases from V and 5 bases from J; junction bases left unmatched: 5. The CDR3 is 15 amino acids. CDR3 DNA sequence: TGTGCCAGCAGAGGGACAGGGAAAGATAATTCACCCCTCCACTTT. This gives the protein CASRGTGKDNSPLHF.

This clonotype was seen ten or more times. The J gene is TRBJ1-6, the V gene TRBV6-6, with D possibly TRBD1 on 6 matching bases. The CDR3 sequence is 15 residues long. CDR1 and CDR2 from the germline V gene are MNHNY and SVGAGI (reference sequence). The V end lost 6 bases, the J end lost 2 bases, and 11 bases lay between the germline ends. CDR3 bases: TGTGCCAGCAGGCAACAGGGCACCTATAATTCACCCCTCCACTTT. This encodes CASRQQGTYNSPLHF.

V and J are TRBV7-9 and TRBJ2-3, with 7 bases identical to TRBD2. The CDR3 sequence is 16 residues long. Germline CDR1 SEHNR, CDR2 FQNEAQ (reference sequence). Trimming at V came to 2 bases and at J to 6 bases, leaving 11 bases not matched to a gene. CDR3 DNA sequence: TGTGCCAGCAGCTTAAAAGCGGGGACCCGTTTGGATACGCAGTATTTT. It specifies CASSLKAGTRLDTQYF.